This T cell receptor beta chain came from a study of persistence of HIV-infected CD4 T cells. Study-level points and caveats: Degenerate expanded CDR3beta sequences were enriched among CMV- and Gag-responding cells.

CDR3 length: 14 amino acids. Germline lookup yields CDR1 MNHEY and CDR2 SMNVEV (reference sequence). The junction had 3 bases not matched to a gene; V was cut back by 6 bases and J by 1 base. A remark on this clone: Its antigen is not known.

Cells were stimulated nonspecifically with anti-CD3/anti-CD28 magnetic beads. Sorting selected CD4+ T cells upregulating both CD40 ligand and CD69. This was the immunoSEQ version 4 assay in survey mode. Profiled with immunoSEQ multiplex PCR; TCRdb holds only in-frame clones, not every one. The sample shows approximately 44,000 clones, more than 70% of them seen only once. V gene TRBV27 combines with J gene TRBJ2-3; TRBD2 aligns across 8 bases. The sample consisted of CD4+ T cells sorted from PBMCs after approximately 18-hour stimulation, taken from a patient who received antiretroviral therapy. The TCR sequence derives from an adult man with HIV who was CMV-seropositive. DNA of the CDR3: TGTGCCAGCAGCTCGGGACTAGGCACAGATACGCAGTATTTT. It is translated as CASSSGLGTDTQYF.